The rows below give T cell receptor beta chains drawn from one sample of a study of a mutant IDH1 vaccine in newly diagnosed glioma. The protocol was immunoSEQ multiplex PCR, while the TCRdb copy is restricted to in-frame clones and leaves out a portion. The sample comprises nearly 70,000 clones, 75% to 85% of which are singletons, and roughly 8.2% rests with the top ten. This specimen consisted of PBMCs, obtained from a glioma patient treated with radiotherapy, temozolomide or both. The receptors were sampled from a man aged 50-59 years with glioma. Each CDR3 is given with its conserved first and last residue.

v_gene: TRBV28
CDR3aa: CASSSNSGNYGYTF

v_gene: TRBV9
CDR3aa: CASSQGTMGNQPQHF

v_gene: TRBV7-8
CDR3aa: CASSPVEGKSEQFF

v_gene: TRBV30
CDR3aa: CACGPAGGNTIYF

v_gene: TRBV18
CDR3aa: CASSPEGGRGQPQHF

v_gene: TRBV5-1
CDR3aa: CASSLDLGHEQYF

v_gene: TRBV6-5
CDR3aa: CASSYSGRGSTEAFF

v_gene: TRBV7-2
CDR3aa: CASSPRTGDTGELFF

v_gene: TRBV11-3
CDR3aa: CASSLDGQSIGELFF

v_gene: TRBV30
CDR3aa: CAWSQGAGSRQETQYF

v_gene: TRBV14
CDR3aa: CASGGRTDNSPLHF

v_gene: TRBV4-3
CDR3aa: CASSLGGGIYNEQFF

v_gene: TRBV5-6
CDR3aa: CASSLITSPETQYF

v_gene: TRBV5-4
CDR3aa: CASSLPGQGIYEQYF

v_gene: TRBV7-8
CDR3aa: CASSLAPQARGTDTQYF

v_gene: TRBV7-6
CDR3aa: CASSSEPGQNTEAFF

v_gene: TRBV6-1
CDR3aa: CASLDRSNTEAFF

v_gene: TRBV29-1
CDR3aa: CSVARGSLDNYGYTF

v_gene: TRBV5-4
CDR3aa: CASSLARASGGYEQYF

v_gene: TRBV13
CDR3aa: CASSLTGVSGANVLTF

v_gene: TRBV29-1
CDR3aa: CSVGRQGANYGYTF

v_gene: TRBV29-1
CDR3aa: CSVEIGTGVGETQYF

v_gene: TRBV19
CDR3aa: CASSQGGSSYNEQFF

v_gene: TRBV5-1
CDR3aa: CASSLGASSTDTQYF

v_gene: TRBV5-4
CDR3aa: CASTADRTVYTF

v_gene: TRBV27
CDR3aa: CASSLFLSFNQPQHF

v_gene: TRBV7-9
CDR3aa: CASSSAGGTEQYF

v_gene: TRBV7-9
CDR3aa: CASSSGRDYEQYF

v_gene: TRBV29-1
CDR3aa: CSVDSWRTSGGETQYF

v_gene: TRBV7-8
CDR3aa: CASSPWEGRTEAFF

v_gene: TRBV7-2
CDR3aa: CASSFLAGGHNEQFF

v_gene: TRBV12-5
CDR3aa: CASGLGRPGTYQETQYF

v_gene: TRBV14
CDR3aa: CASSHRAGQNTEAFF

v_gene: TRBV5-6
CDR3aa: CASSATYEQYF

v_gene: TRBV29-1
CDR3aa: CSASRGESTEAFF

v_gene: TRBV9
CDR3aa: CASSERGGQPQHF

v_gene: TRBV6-6
CDR3aa: CASSYSPGPTPQHF

v_gene: TRBV19
CDR3aa: CASRGEGDTEAFF

v_gene: TRBV18
CDR3aa: CASSPGLSQHEQYF

v_gene: TRBV25-1
CDR3aa: CASSEGRRSGTQYF

v_gene: TRBV10-3
CDR3aa: CATGQAPFSEQPQHF

v_gene: TRBV5-4
CDR3aa: CASSAKGGQSRSPLHF

v_gene: TRBV12-5
CDR3aa: CASGLVWVWEVLDSGVSYNSPLHF

v_gene: TRBV14
CDR3aa: CASSLSGTGLIANYGYTF

v_gene: TRBV5-1
CDR3aa: CASSLVGSDTQYF

v_gene: TRBV6-1
CDR3aa: CASSDGRAYEQYF

v_gene: TRBV30
CDR3aa: CAWSVPMDQPQHF

v_gene: TRBV19
CDR3aa: CASSGPGEGKLFF

v_gene: TRBV14
CDR3aa: CASSQNGNTEAFF

v_gene: TRBV29-1
CDR3aa: CSVDPSGTYNEQFF

v_gene: TRBV5-4
CDR3aa: CASSVQGTGELFF

v_gene: TRBV5-6
CDR3aa: CASSIDTDNEQFF

v_gene: TRBV6-5
CDR3aa: CASSYSLVSNQPQHF

v_gene: TRBV5-5
CDR3aa: CASSFGGGVQPQHF